The T cell receptor (beta chain) under discussion was sequenced for a study of blood T cell repertoires in COVID-19. In the study overall: Sites across the United States, Italy and Spain contributed samples from acute and convalescent COVID-19. T cells, B-cell-depleted T cells, or PBMCs provided the cDNA or gDNA that served as material.

Source study methods: Amplification from reference gene primers served as the basis for estimated nucleated cell counts. Assay: immunoSEQ multiplex PCR; the TCRdb copy retains only in-frame clones and omits some. Clone size and V and J calls were adopted from that table, with D and trimming inferred from the DNA. This sample has fewer than 40,000 clones; around 90% occur once, and the top ten carry 1.5% to 1.8%. From germline, CDR1 is MNHEY and CDR2 SMNVEV (reference sequence). The CDR3 is 15 amino acids. The J segment lost 3 bases and the V segment lost 6 bases, leaving 6 bases of the junction unmatched.

This receptor was identified in a man between 60 and 75 years old with active COVID-19. The sequencing input was peripheral blood. This sequence joins TRBV27 and TRBJ1-5; 9 bases align to TRBD1. The CDR3 loop reads CASRTRTGDNQPQHF. The CDR3 DNA follows: TGTGCCAGCAGGACTAGGACAGGGGACAATCAGCCCCAGCATTTT.